The following is a T cell receptor beta chain sequence with its context. These data belong to a study of CD8 T cells in Susac syndrome. An input of roughly 0.5 to 1 ug of RNA was subjected to reverse transcription using random hexamers. In TCRdb, the immunoSEQ multiplex PCR reads were re-called with MiXCR into one record per CDR3 protein. The repertoire holds 120,000 or so distinct CDR3 sequences, with around 96% as singletons. Sequencing of TCR beta drew on CD8+ and CD4+ T cells from blood. This sequence originates from a human donor with Susac syndrome. Sequencing was done on a sample of CD8+ T cells from PBMCs.

The CDR3 nucleotides are TGTGCCAGCAGCTTCGGGGGACAGGGTGTTCAGTACTTC. Its translation is CASSFGGQGVQYF. The gene calls are TRBV13 and TRBJ2-4; 9 bases fit TRBD1. Trimming cost V 3 bases and J 11 bases; bases outside gene matches: 5. Germline values: CDR1 PRHDT, CDR2 FYEKMQ (reference sequence). The length of the CDR3 is 13 residues.